This T cell receptor beta chain was sequenced for a study of technical replicates of blood from several donors. CDR1 and CDR2 from the germline V gene are MNHNS and SASEGT. V shed 2 bases and J shed 4 bases, with 3 bases lying between them. This CDR3 contains 11 residues. Assay: immunoSEQ multiplex PCR; the TCRdb copy retains only in-frame clones and omits some. This sample has 65,000 to 80,000 clones; about 96% occur once, and the top ten carry under 0.35%. The rearrangement joins TRBV6-1 to TRBJ2-7; the D is unclear. The sample was T cells isolated from PBMCs. The TCR sequence derives from a human donor in good health. CDR3 in DNA: TGTGCCAGCAGTGAAATATACGAGCAGTACTTC. Translated, it gives CASSEIYEQYF.